Below are 27 T cell receptor beta chains sequenced from a single sample in a study of shared clonotypes between healthy human individuals. Using immunoSEQ multiplex PCR, the repertoire was profiled, and TCRdb retains in-frame clones only, with some absent. Found here are around 750,000 clones, roughly 70% of them singletons; the top ten hold over 1.5%. The specimen sequenced was memory CD4+ T cells sorted from blood. Documented subset: CD45RA-negative fraction. These receptors came from a woman aged 30 to 39 in good health.

This clone was detected a few times. The J gene is TRBJ2-3, the V gene TRBV28, with D possibly being TRBD1 (7 bases). The V end lost 5 bases, the J end lost 0 bases, and 15 bases lay between the germline ends. Germline CDR1 MDHEN, CDR2 SYDVKM. The CDR3 runs to 16 residues. The CDR3 DNA sequence: TGTGCCAGCAGTATTGGAGGGACAGCCAGCACAGATACGCAGTATTTT. Translated, it gives CASSIGGTASTDTQYF. The whole variable domain, filled in from reference TRBV28 and TRBJ2-3, reads DVKVTQSSRYLVKRTGEKVFLECVQDMDHENMFWYRQDPGLGLRLIYFSYDVKMKEKGDIPEGYSVSREKKERFSLILESASTNQTSMYLCASSIGGTASTDTQYFGPGTRLTVL.

This clone has only a few counts. The chain employs TRBV4-1 and TRBJ1-5; perhaps TRBD1 as D (5 bases). Trimming took off 4 bases at V and 0 bases at J, with 16 bases between the two ends. Looked up from germline, CDR1 is MGHRA and CDR2 is YSYEKL. The length of the CDR3 is 17 residues. The CDR3 bases are TGCGCCAGCAGCCGAGAGCCTGGGACTTATAGCAATCAGCCCCAGCATTTT. Protein: CASSREPGTYSNQPQHF.

This clone was seen only a few times. V is TRBV2 and J is TRBJ1-1; D is perhaps TRBD1 (5 bases). V was trimmed by 8 bases and J by 4 bases, leaving 14 bases between them. The germline gives CDR1 SNHLY, CDR2 FYNNEI. The length of the CDR3 is 13 residues. The CDR3 protein is CASETGGGTEAFF. CDR3 bases: TGTGCCAGCGAGACCGGGGGGGGCACTGAAGCTTTCTTT.

This clone was counted only a few times. This chain uses TRBV12-1 with TRBJ2-3; the D call of TRBD1 is as the table states it, not checked on the DNA. TRBV12-1 is recorded as a pseudogene. CDR3 length: 13 residues. The CDR3 bases are TGTGCCAGCACCCCCAGGGAAGTAGGGGAGCAGTATTTT. This codes for CASTPREVGEQYF.

This chain joins TRBV7-9 and TRBJ1-3; possible D gene TRBD1, 5 bases. There are 15 residues in the CDR3. Germline V CDR1 and CDR2: SEHNR, FQNEAQ (reference sequence). The V and J ends lost 2 bases and 5 bases respectively, with 13 bases between them. The CDR3 bases are TGTGCCAGCAGCTTAAGGGCGGCAGGGAGAAACACCATATATTTT. Its translation: CASSLRAAGRNTIYF.

Comment on this clone: At one boundary the junction diverges from the germline segment, which might be a read error. This chain connects TRBV5-1 to TRBJ2-7, with D maybe TRBD1 (7 bases). The CDR3 has 15 residues. Germline V CDR1 and CDR2: SGHRS, YFSETQ. The CDR3, as DNA: TGCGCCAGCAGCCTCGGTGACAGGGACTCCTCCGAGCAGTACTTC. This gives the protein CASSLGDRDSSEQYF.

This clone was found a few times. The J gene is TRBJ2-7, the V gene TRBV2, with D possibly TRBD1 on 5 matching bases. CDR3 size: 14 residues. Trimming took off 2 bases at V and 3 bases at J, with 11 bases between the two ends. CDR1 is SNHLY, CDR2 FYNNEI, per germline. CDR3: CASSEKGYRYEQYF. CDR3 in DNA: TGTGCCAGCAGTGAAAAGGGGTATCGCTACGAGCAGTACTTC.

This clone showed up just a few times. V gene TRBV5-1 combines with J gene TRBJ2-2; weak D call: TRBD1 (5 bases). Germline-derived CDR1 and CDR2 are SGHRS and YFSETQ. V was pared by 3 bases and J by 1 base, with 10 bases between. This CDR3 comprises 15 residues. CDR3 nucleotide sequence: TGCGCCAGCAGCTGGGCCACAGGGAACACCGGGGAGCTGTTTTTT. Its protein product is CASSWATGNTGELFF. Together with reference TRBV5-1 and TRBJ2-2, the CDR3 gives the full variable domain: KAGVTQTPRYLIKTRGQQVTLSCSPISGHRSVSWYQQTPGQGLQFLFEYFSETQRNKGNFPGRFSGRQFSNSRSEMNVSTLELGDSALYLCASSWATGNTGELFFGEGSRLTVL.

This rearrangement joins TRBV6-1 to TRBJ1-4, with TRBD1 matching 8 bases. The CDR3 is 13 residues long. Germline CDR1 MNHNS, CDR2 SASEGT. The V segment lost 6 bases and the J segment 12 bases; nucleotides outside the gene matches: 9. The CDR3 nucleotides are TGTGCCAGCAGAGGCACCAGGGGGCGTGAACTGTTTTTT. Its protein product is CASRGTRGRELFF.

The chain couples TRBV9 to TRBJ1-1; TRBD1 might be the D (6 bases). The ends were cut back, 0 bases at V and 3 bases at J, with 9 bases in the middle. There are 14 residues in the CDR3. CDR1 and CDR2 (germline): SGDLS, YYNGEE. The CDR3 loop is CASSVGGADTEAFF. The CDR3 DNA sequence: TGTGCCAGCAGCGTAGGGGGGGCTGACACTGAAGCTTTCTTT.

The chain employs TRBV6-1 and TRBJ2-5, with unresolved D. This CDR3 contains 12 residues. V gave up 9 bases and J gave up 5 bases, with 13 bases separating them. From germline, CDR1 is MNHNS and CDR2 SASEGT. CDR3 DNA sequence: TGTGCCAGTATGAAAGTGGGGGAGACCCAGTACTTC. Protein: CASMKVGETQYF.

The V gene is TRBV6-1, the J gene TRBJ1-1; D remains ambiguous. There are 10 residues in the CDR3. CDR1 and CDR2 from the germline V gene are MNHNS and SASEGT. With 8 bases removed from V and 8 bases from J, the gap between germline ends came to 9 bases. CDR3 loop: CASGRIEAFF. The CDR3 nucleotides are TGTGCCAGCGGGAGGATAGAAGCTTTCTTT.

The genes are TRBV7-9 and TRBJ2-6; 11 bases align to TRBD2. V lost 4 bases to trimming and J lost 1 base; unmatched junction nucleotides: 9. Germline loops: CDR1 SEHNR, CDR2 FQNEAQ (reference sequence). This CDR3 is built from 19 residues. CDR3 nucleotides: TGTGCCAGCAGCTCGAGAACTAGCGGGAGAGCTTCTGGGGCCAACGTCCTGACTTTC. As protein: CASSSRTSGRASGANVLTF.

The chain recombines TRBV20-1 with TRBJ2-7, with 7 bases lining up with TRBD2. This CDR3 is 11 amino acids long. CDR1 is DFQATT and CDR2 is SNEGSKA in the germline V gene (reference sequence). V shed 3 bases, J shed 6 bases, and the junction held 2 bases outside the gene matches. As DNA, the CDR3 is TGCAGTGCTAGGCCGGGGGGCGAGCAGTACTTC. Translated: CSARPGGEQYF.

The V and J genes are TRBV19 and TRBJ1-5; TRBD1 aligns across 8 bases. Germline CDR1 reads LNHDA; CDR2 reads SQIVND (reference sequence). The CDR3 is 14 amino acids. V gave up 4 bases and J gave up 5 bases; unmatched junction bases: 4. In nucleotides, the CDR3 is TGTGCCAGTAGTACTCCAGGGGGCTATCAGCCCCAGCATTTT. Its protein product is CASSTPGGYQPQHF.

A few counts support this clone. V and J are TRBV30 and TRBJ2-1; 7 nucleotides line up with TRBD1. J was trimmed by 6 bases and V by 7 bases; bases with no gene match: 3. CDR3 length: 11 amino acids. The germline V gene has CDR1 GTSNPN and CDR2 SVGIG (reference sequence). CDR3 in amino acids: CAYNRGNEQFF. CDR3 DNA sequence: TGTGCCTACAACAGGGGCAATGAGCAGTTCTTC. Filled out from reference TRBV30 and TRBJ2-1, the complete variable domain reads SQTIHQWPATLVQPVGSPLSLECTVEGTSNPNLYWYRQAAGRGLQLLFYSVGIGQISSEVPQNLSASRPQDRQFILSSKKLLLSDSGFYLCAYNRGNEQFFGPGTRLTVL.

The V and J genes are TRBV28 and TRBJ2-2; 11 bases match TRBD2. Germline V lookup: CDR1 MDHEN, CDR2 SYDVKM. Unmatched junction bases numbered 7, after V lost 7 bases and J lost 0 bases. This CDR3 is built from 17 residues. This CDR3 is CASNPGLAATNTGELFF. The CDR3, as DNA: TGTGCCAGCAATCCGGGACTAGCGGCCACGAACACCGGGGAGCTGTTTTTT.

CDR3 nucleotides: TGTGCCAGCAGTACCCCCGGGACAGGGAGGTTTCGTGGAGAGCCTAAAGAGACCCAGTACTTC. Residues: CASSTPGTGRFRGEPKETQYF. This rearrangement joins TRBV28 to TRBJ2-5; 9 bases map to TRBD1. In germline, CDR1 is MDHEN, CDR2 SYDVKM. The CDR3 totals 21 residues. J was trimmed by 3 bases and V by 5 bases; bases with no gene match: 25.

The chain carries TRBV11-3 and TRBJ2-1; 11 bases align to TRBD1. This CDR3 comprises 14 residues. Germline-derived CDR1 and CDR2 are SGHNT and YENEEA. V lost 4 bases to trimming and J lost 15 bases; unmatched junction nucleotides: 11. The CDR3 is CASSSGTGGSMPFF. DNA of the CDR3: TGTGCCAGCAGCTCCGGGACAGGGGGTTCGATGCCGTTCTTC.

The chain is built from TRBV5-1 and TRBJ1-3; possible D gene TRBD1, 6 bases. From germline, CDR1 is SGHRS and CDR2 YFSETQ. CDR3 length: 16 residues. Trimming removed 2 bases from V and 0 bases from J, with 12 bases in between. CDR3 sequence: CASSFGQLISGNTIYF. The CDR3 DNA follows: TGCGCCAGCAGCTTCGGACAGCTAATCTCTGGAAACACCATATATTTT.

In its sample, this clone was seen once. This chain connects TRBV11-2 to TRBJ2-5, with D tentatively TRBD2 (7 bases). V lost 3 bases, J lost 4 bases, and 12 bases lay in between. Per germline, CDR1 SGHAT and CDR2 FQNNGV. The CDR3 is made up of 14 amino acids. CDR3 region: CASSFAGAPETQYF. The DNA of the CDR3 is TGTGCCAGCAGCTTTGCGGGGGCCCCAGAGACCCAGTACTTC.

The J gene is TRBJ2-5, the V gene TRBV5-1; possible D gene TRBD2, 5 bases. V was shortened by 4 bases and J by 5 bases, with 15 bases between the two germline ends. Germline values: CDR1 SGHRS, CDR2 YFSETQ. CDR3 length: 14 residues. CDR3 sequence (DNA): TGCGCCAGCAGCCTCGGGAACTCCAGGGAGACCCAGTACTTC. Translating gives CASSLGNSRETQYF.

This chain connects TRBV11-3 to TRBJ2-3; 7 bases agree with TRBD2. CDR1 is SGHNT, CDR2 YENEEA, per germline. The junction had 4 bases not matched to a gene; V was cut back by 5 bases and J by 2 bases. The CDR3 covers 14 residues. The CDR3, as DNA: TGTGCCAGCAGCAGCGAGCGGGACACAGATACGCAGTATTTT. Translation: CASSSERDTDTQYF.

The rearrangement joins TRBV2 to TRBJ2-2; 12 bases are shared with TRBD2. Germline assignment: CDR1 SNHLY and CDR2 FYNNEI. V dropped 6 bases and J dropped 6; count of bases not matched to a gene: 5. The CDR3 runs 15 residues. CDR3 in amino acids: CASSQLAGGPGELFF. DNA for the CDR3: TGTGCCAGCAGCCAACTAGCGGGAGGCCCCGGGGAGCTGTTTTTT.

The chain carries TRBV14 and TRBJ2-7; 8 bases align to TRBD1. The CDR3 contains 14 residues. V dropped 2 bases and J dropped 3; count of bases not matched to a gene: 3. Germline-derived CDR1 and CDR2 are SGHDN and FVKESK. The CDR3 nucleotides are TGTGCCAGCAGCCAAAAGACAGGGGACTACGAGCAGTACTTC. The encoded protein is CASSQKTGDYEQYF.

This sequence joins TRBV11-3 and TRBJ1-3; D not resolved. Germline-derived CDR1 and CDR2 are SGHNT and YENEEA. V shed 5 bases and J shed 0 bases, with 5 bases lying between them. This CDR3 contains 13 residues. The CDR3 is CASSTDSGNTIYF. In nucleotides, the CDR3 is TGTGCCAGCAGCACGGACTCTGGAAACACCATATATTTT. Full variable domain (missing parts from reference TRBV11-3 and TRBJ1-3): EAGVVQSPRYKIIEKKQPVAFWCNPISGHNTLYWYLQNLGQGPELLIRYENEEAVDDSQLPKDRFSAERLKGVDSTLKIQPAELGDSAVYLCASSTDSGNTIYFGEGSWLTVV.

The rearrangement uses TRBV14 and TRBJ2-7; tentative D call: TRBD2 (5 bases). Germline V gene data show CDR1 as SGHDN and CDR2 as FVKESK. CDR3 length equals 14 residues. V lost 4 bases and J lost 4, with 14 bases in between. The CDR3 sequence: CASSPAEVGYEQYF. CDR3 in DNA: TGTGCCAGCAGCCCCGCGGAGGTTGGTTACGAGCAGTACTTC.